The 22 T cell receptor beta chains presented below share a single source sample, sequenced in a study of cytomegalovirus exposure and HLA in healthy donors. Produced via immunoSEQ multiplex PCR; TCRdb's table is partial and in-frame only. Here the sample spans roughly 150,000 clones, approximately 96% being singletons. The sequenced sample consisted of PBMCs. The receptors here all came from a woman aged 18-30 years in good health and CMV-seronegative.

The CDR3 region is CASSTWTGSGSPLHF. The CDR3 DNA reads TGTGCCAGTAGTACTTGGACAGGGTCGGGCTCACCCCTCCACTTT. This chain links TRBV19 with TRBJ1-6; 8 nucleotides agree with TRBD1. The germline V gene encodes CDR1 LNHDA and CDR2 SQIVND (reference sequence). The V segment lost 4 bases and the J segment 10 bases; nucleotides outside the gene matches: 9. The CDR3 runs 15 residues. Filled out from reference TRBV19 and TRBJ1-6, the complete variable domain reads DGGITQSPKYLFRKEGQNVTLSCEQNLNHDAMYWYRQDPGQGLRLIYYSQIVNDFQKGDIAEGYSVSREKKESFPLTVTSAQKNPTAFYLCASSTWTGSGSPLHFGNGTRLTVT.

J is TRBJ2-5 and V is TRBV7-9, with D perhaps matching TRBD1 (5 bases). CDR1 SEHNR and CDR2 FQNEAQ come from the germline V gene (reference sequence). The CDR3 loop spans 14 amino acids. V was clipped by 3 bases and J by 0 bases, with 8 bases between them. CDR3 loop: CASSFSGNQETQYF. The CDR3 DNA is TGTGCCAGCAGCTTCTCAGGGAACCAAGAGACCCAGTACTTC. The entire variable domain, with the rest obtained from reference TRBV7-9 and TRBJ2-5, is as follows: DTGVSQNPRHKITKRGQNVTFRCDPISEHNRLYWYRQTLGQGPEFLTYFQNEAQLEKSRLLSDRFSAERPKGSFSTLEIQRTEQGDSAMYLCASSFSGNQETQYFGPGTRLLVL.

This chain connects TRBV10-3 to TRBJ1-3, with D unresolved. Trimming left V 11 bases short and J 3 bases short, with 26 bases between. Germline-derived CDR1 and CDR2 are ENHRY and SYGVKD. This CDR3 is built from 17 residues. The CDR3 loop reads CASSSPIAGNLGNTIYF. As DNA, the CDR3 is TGTGCCTCCTCTTCCCCAATCGCAGGTAATCTTGGAAACACCATATATTTT.

The table lists this clone with a count of one. The chain links TRBV27 to TRBJ2-7; 9 nucleotides agree with TRBD2. The V segment lost 5 bases and the J segment 7 bases; nucleotides outside the gene matches: 12. This CDR3 is built from 15 residues. Per germline, CDR1 MNHEY and CDR2 SMNVEV (reference sequence). This CDR3 reads CASSPTSGPRREQYF. CDR3 in DNA: TGTGCCAGCAGTCCCACTAGCGGGCCCCGACGGGAGCAGTACTTC.

The CDR3 bases are TGTGCCAGCAGCGTAGGTACTTGGACAGACCAAGAGACCCAGTACTTC. Amino acids: CASSVGTWTDQETQYF. The chain uses TRBV9 and TRBJ2-5, with a possible D match to TRBD1 (6 bases). V shed 0 bases and J shed 0 bases, with 12 bases lying between them. CDR1 SGDLS and CDR2 YYNGEE come from the germline V gene. The CDR3 totals 16 residues.

The V call is TRBV19, the J call TRBJ2-2; weak D call: TRBD1 (5 bases). Germline loops: CDR1 LNHDA, CDR2 SQIVND (reference sequence). Trimming took off 7 bases at V and 1 base at J, with 7 bases between the two ends. The length of the CDR3 is 13 residues. CDR3 sequence: CASKGQNTGELFF. For the CDR3, the DNA is TGTGCCAGTAAAGGACAGAACACCGGGGAGCTGTTTTTT.

The J gene is TRBJ2-3, the V gene TRBV4-3; D may be TRBD1 (6 bases). The CDR3 sequence is 14 residues long. CDR1 LGHNA and CDR2 YSLEER come from the germline V gene. Trimming stripped 0 bases from V and 4 bases from J, with 8 bases between. CDR3 DNA sequence: TGCGCCAGCAGCCAAGACAGGGGATCAGATACGCAGTATTTT. This encodes CASSQDRGSDTQYF.

This rearrangement joins TRBV6-6 to TRBJ1-5; 9 nucleotides match TRBD1. Unmatched junction bases numbered 7, after V lost 6 bases and J lost 4 bases. Per germline, CDR1 MNHNY and CDR2 SVGAGI (reference sequence). CDR3 length equals 15 residues. CDR3 in amino acids: CASRDGTGTNQPQHF. The CDR3 nucleotides read TGTGCCAGCAGAGACGGGACAGGGACGAATCAGCCCCAGCATTTT.

This chain links TRBV5-5 with TRBJ1-5; tentative D call: TRBD1 (6 bases). V lost 0 bases and J 2 bases, leaving 9 bases between the germline ends. This CDR3 has 15 residues. Germline V gene sequence: CDR1 SGHKS, CDR2 YYEKEE (reference sequence). Written as DNA, the CDR3 is TGTGCCAGCAGCTTGGATGCAGGGGGCAATCAGCCCCAGCATTTT. Protein sequence: CASSLDAGGNQPQHF.

This clone was observed a single time. This chain connects TRBV7-6 to TRBJ1-4; unclear D gene. The V gene's germline CDR1 is SGHVS and CDR2 FNYEAQ. This CDR3 spans 14 amino acids. V was shortened by 1 base and J by 7 bases, with 10 bases between the two germline ends. Here the CDR3 reads CASSLGTHAEKLFF. The CDR3 DNA reads as TGTGCCAGCAGCTTAGGTACACACGCTGAAAAACTGTTTTTT.

This sequence joins TRBV27 and TRBJ1-2; no definite D call. The CDR3 spans 15 residues. The germline V gene encodes CDR1 MNHEY and CDR2 SMNVEV (reference sequence). The V end lost 2 bases, the J end lost 2 bases, and 12 bases lay between the germline ends. The CDR3 DNA is TGTGCCAGCAGTTTAAGAGGGAATTCAAACTATGGCTACACCTTC. Residues: CASSLRGNSNYGYTF.

This CDR3 is CASSTGGGVQETQYF. DNA of the CDR3: TGTGCCAGCAGTACGGGCGGGGGGGTCCAAGAGACCCAGTACTTC. The rearrangement links TRBV2 to TRBJ2-5; 9 nucleotides line up with TRBD2. The J segment lost 1 base and the V segment lost 5 bases, leaving 5 bases of the junction unmatched. Germline CDR1 and CDR2: SNHLY and FYNNEI. The CDR3 runs 15 residues.

CDR3 DNA: TGTGCCAGCAGCTCCTCCGGGACAGGGAGAGAGCAGTACTTC. It is translated as CASSSSGTGREQYF. The chain joins TRBV7-9 to TRBJ2-7; 9 nucleotides line up with TRBD1. V shed 4 bases, J shed 7 bases, and the junction held 8 bases outside the gene matches. This CDR3 has 14 amino acids. Germline loops: CDR1 SEHNR, CDR2 FQNEAQ (reference sequence). The variable domain in full, with the rest retrieved from reference TRBV7-9 and TRBJ2-7, is DTGVSQNPRHKITKRGQNVTFRCDPISEHNRLYWYRQTLGQGPEFLTYFQNEAQLEKSRLLSDRFSAERPKGSFSTLEIQRTEQGDSAMYLCASSSSGTGREQYFGPGTRLTVT.

In regard to this clone: Since a much larger clone is just one base distant, this may be a read error. This sequence joins TRBV7-3 and TRBJ1-6; 7 nucleotides align to TRBD1. With V trimmed by 4 bases and J by 6 bases, 3 bases remained unmatched. CDR3 length: 14 amino acids. Germline V gene sequence: CDR1 SGHTA, CDR2 FQGTGA. The CDR3 DNA follows: TGTGCCAGCAGCTCGGGACAGCTTAATTCACCCCTCCACTTT. Translating gives CASSSGQLNSPLHF.

The chain combines TRBV19 with TRBJ2-2; D may be TRBD2 (5 bases). The V end lost 1 base, the J end lost 5 bases, and 8 bases lay between the germline ends. The germline gives CDR1 LNHDA, CDR2 SQIVND (reference sequence). This CDR3 is 14 amino acids long. The CDR3 here is CASSIVSGTGELFF. CDR3 nucleotide sequence: TGTGCCAGTAGTATAGTTTCGGGAACCGGGGAGCTGTTTTTT.

This clone was recorded once. The V and J genes are TRBV6-4 and TRBJ1-1, with D uncertain. The CDR3 has 16 amino acids. V lost 6 bases and J 0 bases, leaving 17 bases between the germline ends. The germline V gene has CDR1 MRHNA and CDR2 SNTAGT. CDR3 region: CASRIREGTMNTEAFF. The CDR3 region has the DNA TGTGCCAGCAGAATTCGGGAGGGCACAATGAACACTGAAGCTTTCTTT.

The chain links TRBV5-1 to TRBJ1-2; 7 nucleotides align to TRBD1. The CDR3 totals 15 residues. The germline V gene has CDR1 SGHRS and CDR2 YFSETQ. Unmatched junction bases numbered 9, after V lost 1 base and J lost 6 bases. The CDR3 nucleotides read TGCGCCAGCAGCTTGACGTCCCAGGGGGGCGATGGCTACACCTTC. It codes for CASSLTSQGGDGYTF. The full variable domain, its missing parts supplied by reference TRBV5-1 and TRBJ1-2, is KAGVTQTPRYLIKTRGQQVTLSCSPISGHRSVSWYQQTPGQGLQFLFEYFSETQRNKGNFPGRFSGRQFSNSRSEMNVSTLELGDSALYLCASSLTSQGGDGYTFGSGTRLTVV.

The rearrangement links TRBV7-6 to TRBJ1-2; D not resolved. V shed 5 bases and J shed 6 bases, with 16 bases lying between them. The CDR3 runs 14 residues. Germline V lookup: CDR1 SGHVS, CDR2 FNYEAQ. CDR3 nucleotides: TGTGCCAGCAGCCTCCGGCCCCTTGGAGATGGCTACACCTTC. Translated, it gives CASSLRPLGDGYTF.

This clone has only one observation. The chain recombines TRBV7-2 with TRBJ2-7; 8 nucleotides match TRBD1. Losses at the gene ends were 2 bases for V and 0 bases for J; bases not matched to a gene: 3. The CDR3 runs 15 residues. Germline loops: CDR1 SGHTA, CDR2 FQGNSA. Here the CDR3 DNA reads TGTGCCAGCAGCTTATGGGACAGGAGCTCCTACGAGCAGTACTTC. Translating gives CASSLWDRSSYEQYF.

This clone was detected only once. V and J are TRBV30 and TRBJ2-1; TRBD1 might be the D (5 bases). This CDR3 is 17 amino acids long. Germline-derived CDR1 and CDR2 are GTSNPN and SVGIG (reference sequence). V gave up 0 bases and J gave up 2 bases, with 17 bases separating them. CDR3 amino acids: CAWSVLRGSVPYNEQFF. The CDR3 DNA is TGTGCCTGGAGTGTTCTTAGGGGATCAGTCCCCTACAATGAGCAGTTCTTC.

The V and J genes are TRBV2 and TRBJ2-7; 9 bases agree with TRBD2. The V gene end was trimmed by 2 bases and the J gene end by 1 base; junction bases not matched to a gene: 3. Looked up from germline, CDR1 is SNHLY and CDR2 is FYNNEI. The CDR3 totals 15 residues. Here the CDR3 reads CASSERTSESYEQYF. In DNA form, the CDR3 reads TGTGCCAGCAGTGAACGGACTAGCGAATCCTACGAGCAGTACTTC. Together with reference TRBV2 and TRBJ2-7, the CDR3 gives the full variable domain: EPEVTQTPSHQVTQMGQEVILRCVPISNHLYFYWYRQILGQKVEFLVSFYNNEISEKSEIFDDQFSVERPDGSNFTLKIRSTKLEDSAMYFCASSERTSESYEQYFGPGTRLTVT.

The J gene is TRBJ2-5, the V gene TRBV6-5; 7 bases match TRBD2. CDR1 is MNHEY, CDR2 SVGAGI, per germline. V shed 0 bases and J 5 bases; nucleotides not matched to a gene: 3. The CDR3 length is 14 residues. The CDR3 here is CASSYSAGLETQYF. CDR3 bases: TGTGCCAGCAGTTACTCAGCGGGGTTGGAGACCCAGTACTTC.